This T cell receptor (beta chain) was documented in a study of cytomegalovirus exposure and HLA in healthy donors. The study, taken as a whole, reports: Specificity of three CMV-associated chains for CMV antigens was verified in vitro. The availability of immune exposure information extended only to CMV serostatus. An assumption of roughly uniform sequencing depth across donors underlay the presence/absence analyses.

The PCR ran on 60 Vbeta and 13 Jbeta primers. Assay used: immunoSEQ multiplex PCR; TCRdb lists only in-frame clones, some missing. The sample lists about 160,000 clones; more than 65% were seen once. This clone was seen a few times. Its antigen remains unknown. One end of the junction does not line up with germline, which may come from a read error. The CDR3 contains 16 residues. The germline CDR1 and CDR2 sequences are SSHAT and FNYEAQ (reference sequence). The rearrangement links TRBV7-7 to TRBJ2-2, with 12 bases lining up with TRBD2. The clonotype was recovered from a woman between 50 and 59 years old in good health and CMV-seronegative. Specimen: PBMCs. CDR3 region: CASSAGLAGTTGELFF. CDR3 in DNA: TGTGCTAGCAGCGCCGGACTAGCGGGGACCACCGGGGAGCTGTTTTTT.